This T cell receptor beta chain is from a study of blood T cells in healthy people across ages. Germline V gives CDR1 SGHAT, CDR2 FQNNGV. The CDR3 loop spans 17 amino acids. The V segment lost 0 bases and the J segment 2 bases; nucleotides outside the gene matches: 9. This clonotype was detected a few times. The antigen is undetermined. Through a sample-barcoded 5' primer and a J-beta primer mix, a second PCR was run for roughly 6 to 12 cycles. A minimum of 2.5 million CDR3-containing paired-end reads was obtained for each sample. TCRdb independently ran MiXCR on the 5' RACE reads; one entry per CDR3 protein. The table includes around 1,500,000 distinct CDR3 sequences, roughly 27% detected once. Study outcomes and limitations: Unsorted PBMCs prevented conclusive naive versus antigen-experienced comparison.

The specimen was blood. The chain carries TRBV11-2 and TRBJ2-7; TRBD1 matches at 8 bases. This TCR was recovered from a woman in her 30s in good health. CDR3 loop: CASSLDLGDRPPYEQYF. CDR3 sequence (DNA): TGTGCCAGCAGCTTAGATCTCGGGGACAGGCCACCCTACGAGCAGTACTTC.